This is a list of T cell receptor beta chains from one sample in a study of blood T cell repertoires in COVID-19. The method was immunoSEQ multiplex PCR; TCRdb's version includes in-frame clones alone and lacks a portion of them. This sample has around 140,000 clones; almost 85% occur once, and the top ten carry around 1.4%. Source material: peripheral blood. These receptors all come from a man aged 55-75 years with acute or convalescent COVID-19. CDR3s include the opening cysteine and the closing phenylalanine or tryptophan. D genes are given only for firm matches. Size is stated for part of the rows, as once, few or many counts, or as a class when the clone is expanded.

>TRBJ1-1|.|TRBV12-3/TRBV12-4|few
TGTGCCAGCAGTTTAGCGCGTTTCTCTGAAGCTTTCTTT
CASSLARFSEAFF
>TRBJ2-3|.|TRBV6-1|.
TGTGCCAGCAGTGAAGCGGGGCGGACAGATACGCAGTATTTT
CASSEAGRTDTQYF
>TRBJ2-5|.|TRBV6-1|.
TGTGCCAGCAGTGAAGGGCCGCGGAGGGTTCAAGAGACCCAGTACTTC
CASSEGPRRVQETQYF
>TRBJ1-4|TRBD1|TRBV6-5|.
TGTGCCAGCAGACCCCCGGGACAGGAACCCGAAAAACTGTTTTTT
CASRPPGQEPEKLFF
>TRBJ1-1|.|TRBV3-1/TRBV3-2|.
TGTGCCAGCAGCCAAGGGGGCAGACTGGGGGAAGCTTTCTTT
CASSQGGRLGEAFF
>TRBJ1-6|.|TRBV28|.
TGTGCCAGCAGTTTCTCTGGACAGAATAATTCACCCCTCCACTTT
CASSFSGQNNSPLHF
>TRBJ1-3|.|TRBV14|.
TGTGCCAGCAGCCAAGATCAGGGGTGGGCAAACACCATATATTTT
CASSQDQGWANTIYF
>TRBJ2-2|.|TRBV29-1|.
TGCAGCGTTGACCCCCTGAACACCGGGGAGCTGTTTTTT
CSVDPLNTGELFF
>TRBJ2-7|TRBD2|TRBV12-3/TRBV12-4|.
TGTGCCAGCAGTCCAGGACTAGCGTACGAGCAGTACTTC
CASSPGLAYEQYF
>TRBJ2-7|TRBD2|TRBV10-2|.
TGCGCCAGCAGTGGTAGCGGGGGCTCCTACGAGCAGTACTTC
CASSGSGGSYEQYF
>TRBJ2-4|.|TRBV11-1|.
TGTGCCAGCAGCTTAGATCAGGGGTCAAACATTCAGTACTTC
CASSLDQGSNIQYF
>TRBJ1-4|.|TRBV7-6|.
TGTGCCAGCAGCTTAGTTCTCAGGGATAGTCCTGAAAAACTGTTTTTT
CASSLVLRDSPEKLFF
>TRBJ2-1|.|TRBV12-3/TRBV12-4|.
TGTGCCAGCAGTTTGAGACAGTACAATGAGCAGTTCTTC
CASSLRQYNEQFF
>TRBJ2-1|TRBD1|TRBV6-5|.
TGTGCCAGCAGACCCCGACAGGGAGCCTACAATGAGCAGTTCTTC
CASRPRQGAYNEQFF
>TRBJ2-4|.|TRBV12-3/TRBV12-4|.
TGTGCCAGCAGTTCAAACAGGGAGAACATTCAGTACTTC
CASSSNRENIQYF
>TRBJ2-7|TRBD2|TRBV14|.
TGTGCCAGCAGCCAAGCGACTAGCGGGAGTTTTTACGAGCAGTACTTC
CASSQATSGSFYEQYF
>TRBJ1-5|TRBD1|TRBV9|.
TGTGCCAGCAGCGTAGAGGGGACAGTATATCAGCCCCAGCATTTT
CASSVEGTVYQPQHF
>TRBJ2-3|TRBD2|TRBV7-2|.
TGTGCCAGCAGCTTAGCTAGCGGGTACACAGATACGCAGTATTTT
CASSLASGYTDTQYF
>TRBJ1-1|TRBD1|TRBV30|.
TGTGCCTGGAGTGCGACAGGGCCTGAAGCTTTCTTT
CAWSATGPEAFF
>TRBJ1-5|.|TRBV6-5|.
TGTGCCAGCAGGAAGATGGGGGGAAATCAGCCCCAGCATTTT
CASRKMGGNQPQHF